This T cell receptor (beta chain) stems from a study of control samples from healthy donors and cancer patients. Germline-derived CDR1 and CDR2 are KGHSH and LQKENI. The CDR3 is 12 amino acids. V was clipped by 3 bases and J by 6 bases; unmatched bases: 0. Sequenced by immunoSEQ multiplex PCR; TCRdb stores in-frame clones only, minus some. The table records 180,000 or so clones, 91% of them present only once. Source material: blood. The sequence derives from a woman aged 25 to 39 in good health. The chain employs TRBV18 and TRBJ2-3; 7 bases align to TRBD1. The CDR3 DNA reads TGTGCCAGCTCACCGGACAGGGATACGCAGTATTTT. Its translation is CASSPDRDTQYF.